This T cell receptor (beta chain) was sequenced in a study of blood T cells in healthy people across ages. Through a sample-barcoded 5' primer and a J-beta primer mix, a second PCR was run for about 7 to 12 cycles. Every cDNA was tagged by a template-switch adaptor with 12 random nucleotides. Each CDR3 protein is one row after TCRdb ran MiXCR on the 5' RACE reads. This table holds some 760,000 distinct CDR3 sequences, more than 20% found once. Of note for this clonotype: As yet, its antigen is unknown.

Study-wide results and limits: Across the age range, TCR beta diversity per million T cells fell in a roughly linear way.

This CDR3 is 14 amino acids long. Trimming cost V 2 bases and J 4 bases, with 10 bases left between them. These data were likewise used in another study, on T cells of mothers and their children. That work states: Samples came from a few healthy Caucasian mothers and their six children. For cDNA synthesis, the complete extracted RNA was used (around 1.4 ug per 15 ul).

Sample: blood. The chain carries TRBV12-3 or TRBV12-4 and TRBJ2-3; a weak D match, TRBD2 (6 bases). This TCR came from a boy aged 5 to 17 in good health. CDR3 sequence reads: CASSLRGNPDTQYF. The CDR3 nucleotides are TGTGCCAGCAGTTTACGGGGGAACCCAGATACGCAGTATTTT.